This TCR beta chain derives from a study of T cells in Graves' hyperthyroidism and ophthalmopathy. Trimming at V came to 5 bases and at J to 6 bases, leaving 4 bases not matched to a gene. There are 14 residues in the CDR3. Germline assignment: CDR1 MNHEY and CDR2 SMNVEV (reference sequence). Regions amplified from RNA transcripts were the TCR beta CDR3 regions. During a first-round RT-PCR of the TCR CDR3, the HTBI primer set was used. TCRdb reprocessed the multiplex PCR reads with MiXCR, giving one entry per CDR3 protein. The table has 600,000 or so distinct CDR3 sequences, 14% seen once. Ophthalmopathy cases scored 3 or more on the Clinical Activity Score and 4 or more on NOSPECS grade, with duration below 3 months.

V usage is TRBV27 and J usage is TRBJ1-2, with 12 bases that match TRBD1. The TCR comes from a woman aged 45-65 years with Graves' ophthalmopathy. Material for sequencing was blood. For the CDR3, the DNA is TGTGCCAGCAGTGGGACAGGGGGCAGAGATGGCTACACCTTC. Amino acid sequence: CASSGTGGRDGYTF.